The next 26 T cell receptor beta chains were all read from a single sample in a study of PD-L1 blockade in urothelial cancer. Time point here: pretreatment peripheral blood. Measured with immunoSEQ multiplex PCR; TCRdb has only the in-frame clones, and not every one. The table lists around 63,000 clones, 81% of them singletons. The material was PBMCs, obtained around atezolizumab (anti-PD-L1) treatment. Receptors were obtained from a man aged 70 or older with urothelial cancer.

CDR3 region: CATSREDLSSYNEQFF. The CDR3, as DNA: TGTGCCACCAGCAGAGAGGACTTGAGCTCCTACAATGAGCAGTTCTTC. The rearrangement links TRBV15 to TRBJ2-1, with D maybe TRBD2 (5 bases). In germline, CDR1 is LNHNV, CDR2 YYDKDF (reference sequence). The CDR3 extends over 16 amino acids. Trimming cost V 0 bases and J 0 bases, with 9 bases left between them.

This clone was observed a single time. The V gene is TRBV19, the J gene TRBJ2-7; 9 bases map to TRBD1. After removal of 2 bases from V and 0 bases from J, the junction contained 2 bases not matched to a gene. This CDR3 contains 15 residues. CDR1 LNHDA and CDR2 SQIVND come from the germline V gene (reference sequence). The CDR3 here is CASSITGGSSYEQYF. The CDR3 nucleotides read TGTGCCAGTAGTATAACAGGGGGCAGCTCCTACGAGCAGTACTTC.

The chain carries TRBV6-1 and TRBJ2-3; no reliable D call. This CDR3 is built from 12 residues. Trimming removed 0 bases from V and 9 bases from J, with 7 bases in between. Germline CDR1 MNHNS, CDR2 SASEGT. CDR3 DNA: TGTGCCAGCAGTGAAGCGACTCGGACGCAGTATTTT. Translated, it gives CASSEATRTQYF.

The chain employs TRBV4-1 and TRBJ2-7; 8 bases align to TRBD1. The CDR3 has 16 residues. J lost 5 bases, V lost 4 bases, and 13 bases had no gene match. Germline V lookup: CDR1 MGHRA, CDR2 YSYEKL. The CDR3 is CASSPHPDRGGNEQYF. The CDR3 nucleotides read TGCGCCAGCAGCCCTCACCCTGACAGGGGAGGTAACGAGCAGTACTTC.

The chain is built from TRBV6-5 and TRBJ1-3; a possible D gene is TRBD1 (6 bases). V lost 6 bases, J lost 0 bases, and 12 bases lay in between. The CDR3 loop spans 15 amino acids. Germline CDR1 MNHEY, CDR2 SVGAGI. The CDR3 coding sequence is TGTGCCAGCAGCCTGACAGGTGGCTCTGGAAACACCATATATTTT. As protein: CASSLTGGSGNTIYF.

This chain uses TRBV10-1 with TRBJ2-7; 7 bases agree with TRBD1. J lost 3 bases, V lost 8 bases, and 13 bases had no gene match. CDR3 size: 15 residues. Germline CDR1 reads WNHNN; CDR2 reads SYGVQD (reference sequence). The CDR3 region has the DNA TGCGCCAGCCCGCCCCCCGGGACAGCATTCTACGAGCAGTACTTC. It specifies CASPPPGTAFYEQYF.

The CDR3 here is CASSFYTGDYEQYF. The DNA for the CDR3 is TGTGCCAGCAGCTTCTATACAGGGGACTACGAGCAGTACTTC. The chain couples TRBV5-6 to TRBJ2-7; 7 positions match TRBD1. V gave up 2 bases and J gave up 3 bases; unmatched junction bases: 5. The germline gives CDR1 SGHDT, CDR2 YYEEEE. The length of the CDR3 is 14 residues.

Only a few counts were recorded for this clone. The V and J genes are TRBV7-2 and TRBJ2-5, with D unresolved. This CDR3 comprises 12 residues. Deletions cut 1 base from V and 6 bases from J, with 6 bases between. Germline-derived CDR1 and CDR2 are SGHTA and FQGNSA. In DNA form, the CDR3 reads TGTGCCAGCAGCTTAGTAGTCAAGACCCAGTACTTC. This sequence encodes CASSLVVKTQYF. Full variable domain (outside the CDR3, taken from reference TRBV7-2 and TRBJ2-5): GAGVSQSPSNKVTEKGKDVELRCDPISGHTALYWYRQSLGQGLEFLIYFQGNSAPDKSGLPSDRFSAERTGGSVSTLTIQRTQQEDSAVYLCASSLVVKTQYFGPGTRLLVL.

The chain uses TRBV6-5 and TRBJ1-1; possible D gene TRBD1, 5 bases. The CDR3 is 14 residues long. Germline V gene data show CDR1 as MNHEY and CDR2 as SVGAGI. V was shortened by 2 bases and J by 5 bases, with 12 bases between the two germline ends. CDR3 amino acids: CASSYGLGLTEAFF. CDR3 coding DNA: TGTGCCAGCAGTTACGGTTTGGGGCTGACTGAAGCTTTCTTT.

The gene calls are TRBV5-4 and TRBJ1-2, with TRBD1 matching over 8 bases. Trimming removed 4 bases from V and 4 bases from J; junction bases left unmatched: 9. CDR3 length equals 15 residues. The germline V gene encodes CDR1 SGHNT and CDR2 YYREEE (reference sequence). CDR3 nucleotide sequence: TGTGCCAGCAGCGCGGACAGGGCGGAGGGCTATGGCTACACCTTC. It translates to CASSADRAEGYGYTF. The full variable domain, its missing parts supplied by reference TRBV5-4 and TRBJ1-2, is ETGVTQSPTHLIKTRGQQVTLRCSSQSGHNTVSWYQQALGQGPQFIFQYYREEENGRGNFPPRFSGLQFPNYSSELNVNALELDDSALYLCASSADRAEGYGYTFGSGTRLTVV.

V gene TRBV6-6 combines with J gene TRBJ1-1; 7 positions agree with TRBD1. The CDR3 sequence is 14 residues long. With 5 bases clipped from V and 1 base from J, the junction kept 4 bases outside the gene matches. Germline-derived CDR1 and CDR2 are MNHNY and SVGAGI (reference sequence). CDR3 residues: CASSPAGGNTEAFF. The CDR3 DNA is TGTGCCAGCAGTCCCGCAGGGGGGAACACTGAAGCTTTCTTT.

In DNA, the CDR3 is TGCGCCAGCAGCCCGCACCCAAAAGGGACAGGGGTTACAGATACGCAGTATTTT. Its protein product is CASSPHPKGTGVTDTQYF. This chain links TRBV4-1 with TRBJ2-3; TRBD1 matches 10 bases. Germline assignment: CDR1 MGHRA and CDR2 YSYEKL. The trim removed 4 bases at V and 3 bases at J, leaving 13 bases unmatched. The CDR3 runs 18 residues.

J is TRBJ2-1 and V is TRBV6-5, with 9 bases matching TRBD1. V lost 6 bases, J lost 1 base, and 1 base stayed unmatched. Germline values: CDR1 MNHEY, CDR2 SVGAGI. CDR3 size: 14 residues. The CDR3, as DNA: TGTGCCAGCAGCGGACAGGGGTCCTACAATGAGCAGTTCTTC. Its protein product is CASSGQGSYNEQFF.

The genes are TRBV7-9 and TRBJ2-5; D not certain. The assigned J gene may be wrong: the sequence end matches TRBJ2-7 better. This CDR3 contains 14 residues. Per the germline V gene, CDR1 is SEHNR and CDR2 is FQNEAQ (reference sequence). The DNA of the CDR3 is TGTGCCAGCAGCTTAGGGTCTATCGGGTACGAGCAGTACTTC. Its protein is CASSLGSIGYEQYF.

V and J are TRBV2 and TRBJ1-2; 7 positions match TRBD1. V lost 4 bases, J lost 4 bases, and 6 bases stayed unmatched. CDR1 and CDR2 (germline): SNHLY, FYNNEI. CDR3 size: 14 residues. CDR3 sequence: CASSAQGPFYGYTF. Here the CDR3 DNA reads TGTGCCAGCAGTGCACAGGGGCCCTTCTATGGCTACACCTTC.

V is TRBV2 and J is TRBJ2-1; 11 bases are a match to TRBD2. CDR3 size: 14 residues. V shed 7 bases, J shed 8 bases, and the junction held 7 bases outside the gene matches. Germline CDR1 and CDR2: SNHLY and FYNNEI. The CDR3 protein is CASNPSGRTDEQFF. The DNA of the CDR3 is TGTGCCAGCAACCCTAGCGGGAGGACCGATGAGCAGTTCTTC.

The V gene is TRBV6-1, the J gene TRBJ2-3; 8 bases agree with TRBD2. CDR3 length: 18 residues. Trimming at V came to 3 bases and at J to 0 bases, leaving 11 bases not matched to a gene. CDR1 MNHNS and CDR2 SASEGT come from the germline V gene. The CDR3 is CASSERTAGTSSTDTQYF. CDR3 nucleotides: TGTGCCAGCAGTGAGCGAACCGCCGGGACTAGTAGCACAGATACGCAGTATTTT.

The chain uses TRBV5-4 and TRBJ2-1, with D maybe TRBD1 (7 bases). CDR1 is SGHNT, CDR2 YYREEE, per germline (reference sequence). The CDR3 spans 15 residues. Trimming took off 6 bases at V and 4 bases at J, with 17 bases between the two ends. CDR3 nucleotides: TGTGCCAGCACCCCAGGAGGGGGCCGATACAATGAGCAGTTCTTC. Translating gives CASTPGGGRYNEQFF.

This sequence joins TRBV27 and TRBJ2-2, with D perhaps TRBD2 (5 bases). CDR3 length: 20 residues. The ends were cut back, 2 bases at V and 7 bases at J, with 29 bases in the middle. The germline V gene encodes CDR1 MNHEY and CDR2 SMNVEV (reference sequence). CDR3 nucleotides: TGTGCCAGCAGTTTAACCCCCCTCTCTACAGCGGAGCAAAGGGACGGGGAGCTGTTTTTT. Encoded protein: CASSLTPLSTAEQRDGELFF.

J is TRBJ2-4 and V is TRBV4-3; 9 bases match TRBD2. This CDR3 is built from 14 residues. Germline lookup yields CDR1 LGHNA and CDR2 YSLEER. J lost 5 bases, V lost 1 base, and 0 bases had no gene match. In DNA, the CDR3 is TGCGCCAGCAGCCAAGGACTAGCGGAAAACATTCAGTACTTC. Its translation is CASSQGLAENIQYF.

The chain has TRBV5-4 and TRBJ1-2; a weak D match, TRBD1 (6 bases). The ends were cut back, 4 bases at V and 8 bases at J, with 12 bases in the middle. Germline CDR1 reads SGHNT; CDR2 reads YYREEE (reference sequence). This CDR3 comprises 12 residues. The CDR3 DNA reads TGTGCCAGCAGCACCAACAGGGCAGGCTACACCTTC. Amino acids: CASSTNRAGYTF.

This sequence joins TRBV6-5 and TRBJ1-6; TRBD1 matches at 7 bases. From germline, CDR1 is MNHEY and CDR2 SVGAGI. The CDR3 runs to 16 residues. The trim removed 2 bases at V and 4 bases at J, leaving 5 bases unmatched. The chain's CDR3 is CASSYRDSYYNSPLHF. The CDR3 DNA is TGTGCCAGCAGTTACAGGGACAGCTATTATAATTCACCCCTCCACTTT.

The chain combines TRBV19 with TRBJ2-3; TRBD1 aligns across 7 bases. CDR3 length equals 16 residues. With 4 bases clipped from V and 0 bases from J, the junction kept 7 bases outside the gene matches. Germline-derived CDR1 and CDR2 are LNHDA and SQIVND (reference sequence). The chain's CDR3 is CASSTGQGDSTDTQYF. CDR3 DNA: TGTGCCAGTAGTACCGGGCAGGGGGATAGCACAGATACGCAGTATTTT.

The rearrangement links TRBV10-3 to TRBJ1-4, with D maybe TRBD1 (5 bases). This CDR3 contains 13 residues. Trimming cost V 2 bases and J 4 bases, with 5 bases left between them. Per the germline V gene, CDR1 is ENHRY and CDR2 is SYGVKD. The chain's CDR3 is CAISEQGNEKLFF. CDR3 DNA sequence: TGTGCCATCAGTGAGCAGGGTAATGAAAAACTGTTTTTT.

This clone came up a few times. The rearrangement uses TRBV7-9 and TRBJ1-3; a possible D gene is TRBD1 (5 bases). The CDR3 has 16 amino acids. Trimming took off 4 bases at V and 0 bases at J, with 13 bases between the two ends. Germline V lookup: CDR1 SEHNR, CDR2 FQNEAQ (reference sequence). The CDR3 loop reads CASSWPGASSGNTIYF. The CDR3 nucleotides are TGTGCCAGCAGCTGGCCTGGGGCAAGCTCTGGAAACACCATATATTTT.

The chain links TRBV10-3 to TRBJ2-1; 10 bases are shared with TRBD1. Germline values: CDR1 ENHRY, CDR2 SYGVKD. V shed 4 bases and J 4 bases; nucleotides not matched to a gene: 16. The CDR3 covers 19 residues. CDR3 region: CAISGATGGGHGPYNEQFF. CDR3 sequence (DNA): TGTGCCATCAGTGGAGCGACAGGGGGCGGGCACGGTCCTTACAATGAGCAGTTCTTC.